What follows are 30 T cell receptor beta chains derived from one specimen sequenced in a study of Ad26.COV2.S vaccination and SARS-CoV-2 variants. Treatment noted: roughly 19 received Ad26.COV2.S at low or high dose, single or two shots; 5 received placebo; per-sample allocation not given. Sampling occurred on day 63 after the first vaccine or placebo injection. Produced via immunoSEQ multiplex PCR; TCRdb's table is partial and in-frame only. The table shows 330,000 or so clones, with under 90% occurring only once. The sample here was peripheral blood, taken in a trial of Ad26.COV2.S vaccine versus placebo. The receptor source for this set is a person between 18 and 65 years old who received the Ad26.COV2.S COVID-19 vaccine or a placebo.

This clone was seen more than once but under ten times. This rearrangement joins TRBV5-1 to TRBJ1-6; D gene ambiguous. From germline, CDR1 is SGHRS and CDR2 YFSETQ. Trimming cost V 9 bases and J 8 bases, with 15 bases left between them. The CDR3 spans 13 residues. CDR3 in DNA: TGCGCCAACAAACGGGAGGCTTATTCACCCCTCCACTTT. Amino acids: CANKREAYSPLHF.

Here the CDR3 reads CASSLVSGESTGELFF. CDR3 nucleotide sequence: TGTGCCAGCAGCTTGGTCTCGGGAGAGAGCACCGGGGAGCTGTTTTTT. The chain uses TRBV5-4 and TRBJ2-2; D may be TRBD2 (6 bases). Trimming took off 0 bases at V and 4 bases at J, with 13 bases between the two ends. Germline CDR1 is SGHNT and CDR2 is YYREEE (reference sequence). The CDR3 totals 16 residues.

The genes are TRBV30 and TRBJ2-7; D ambiguous. Germline CDR1 and CDR2: GTSNPN and SVGIG (reference sequence). Trimming stripped 2 bases from V and 5 bases from J, with 13 bases between. The length of the CDR3 is 13 residues. The CDR3 loop reads CAWSRATLHEQYV. The CDR3, as DNA: TGTGCCTGGAGTAGGGCTACCCTCCACGAGCAGTACGTC.

The V call is TRBV7-8, the J call TRBJ1-2; D is possibly TRBD1 (6 bases). V dropped 4 bases and J dropped 4 bases, with 10 bases sitting between them. The CDR3 runs 13 residues. CDR1 and CDR2 (germline): SGHVS, FQNEAQ. The CDR3 DNA is TGTGCCAGCAGCTCCGAGGACAGCTATGGCTACACCTTC. This translates into CASSSEDSYGYTF.

The chain uses TRBV30 and TRBJ2-2, with D tentatively TRBD1 or TRBD2 (5 bases each). V was clipped by 8 bases and J by 5 bases, with 15 bases between them. CDR3 length: 13 residues. Per germline, CDR1 GTSNPN and CDR2 SVGIG (reference sequence). The CDR3 DNA follows: TGTGCCGGACCGGGACCCCAGACCGGGGAGCTGTTTTTT. The encoded protein is CAGPGPQTGELFF.

The chain combines TRBV5-1 with TRBJ2-4; no definite D call. Germline CDR1 reads SGHRS; CDR2 reads YFSETQ. Trimming removed 2 bases from V and 5 bases from J, with 17 bases in between. The CDR3 spans 16 residues. CDR3 protein: CASSFLTGGTENIQYF. CDR3 bases: TGCGCCAGCAGCTTCCTGACTGGCGGAACGGAAAACATTCAGTACTTC.

The gene calls are TRBV6-6 and TRBJ1-6, with D possibly TRBD1 on 6 matching bases. Trimming pared 4 bases from V and 10 bases from J, leaving 14 bases between. The CDR3 contains 14 residues. Germline values: CDR1 MNHNY, CDR2 SVGAGI (reference sequence). The CDR3 DNA follows: TGTGCCAGCAGTTTCGAGGGGGTTAGGTCACCCCTCCACTTT. Amino acids: CASSFEGVRSPLHF.

J is TRBJ1-2 and V is TRBV6-2 or TRBV6-3; D unresolved. V lost 1 base, J lost 3 bases, and 12 bases lay in between. CDR3 length: 15 residues. Looked up from germline, CDR1 is MNHEY and CDR2 is SVGEGT. Here the CDR3 DNA reads TGTGCCAGCAGTTACTACTGGCTTCGCCACTATGGCTACACCTTC. Its translation is CASSYYWLRHYGYTF.

The chain uses TRBV27 and TRBJ2-1; 9 nucleotides match TRBD2. The CDR3 has 18 residues. From germline, CDR1 is MNHEY and CDR2 SMNVEV (reference sequence). The V segment lost 5 bases and the J segment 2 bases; nucleotides outside the gene matches: 13. The CDR3 nucleotides read TGTGCCAGCAGTCTGACCTTCCTGGCGGGAGGGGCCTACAATGAGCAGTTCTTC. Translating gives CASSLTFLAGGAYNEQFF.

The chain couples TRBV28 to TRBJ2-2, with unresolved D. V was clipped by 3 bases and J by 6 bases, with 11 bases between them. Germline V gene lookup returns CDR1 MDHEN and CDR2 SYDVKM. The CDR3 loop spans 14 amino acids. CDR3 protein: CASSFIRWAGELFF. The CDR3, as DNA: TGTGCCAGCAGTTTTATTCGGTGGGCCGGGGAGCTGTTTTTT.

V and J are TRBV6-5 and TRBJ1-1, with 9 bases matching TRBD1. The CDR3 is 14 residues long. The germline V gene has CDR1 MNHEY and CDR2 SVGAGI. V was pared by 4 bases and J by 4 bases, with 4 bases of the junction left unmatched. CDR3 in amino acids: CASSSDRGGTEAFF. The CDR3 coding sequence is TGTGCCAGCAGTTCCGACAGGGGGGGCACTGAAGCTTTCTTT.

The rearrangement joins TRBV7-2 to TRBJ1-5; D is perhaps TRBD1 (5 bases). V was pared by 2 bases and J by 5 bases, with 13 bases between. Per germline, CDR1 SGHTA and CDR2 FQGNSA. This CDR3 spans 15 amino acids. CDR3 DNA: TGTGCCAGCAGCTTATGGAACCGAGGGGATCAGCCCCAGCATTTT. Amino acid sequence: CASSLWNRGDQPQHF.

The rearrangement links TRBV18 to TRBJ2-7; the D is unclear. This CDR3 is built from 13 residues. Deletions cut 4 bases from V and 2 bases from J, with 9 bases between. Looked up from germline, CDR1 is KGHSH and CDR2 is LQKENI. The CDR3 sequence: CASSLQNTYEQYF. Written as DNA, the CDR3 is TGTGCCAGCTCACTGCAGAATACCTACGAGCAGTACTTC.

The chain uses TRBV27 and TRBJ1-1; D is undetermined. The germline V gene has CDR1 MNHEY and CDR2 SMNVEV (reference sequence). The germline V and J ends were trimmed by 1 base and 0 bases, with 9 bases remaining between them. CDR3 length equals 15 residues. CDR3: CASSLLGMVNTEAFF. The CDR3 region has the DNA TGTGCCAGCAGTTTATTGGGTATGGTGAACACTGAAGCTTTCTTT.

The sample holds one count of this clone. This chain joins TRBV4-3 and TRBJ2-2; no clear D. CDR3 length equals 14 residues. Germline V gene sequence: CDR1 LGHNA, CDR2 YSLEER. V dropped 1 base and J dropped 6 bases, with 9 bases sitting between them. Here the CDR3 reads CASSQGGSAGELFF. CDR3 in DNA: TGCGCCAGCAGCCAAGGGGGTTCGGCCGGGGAGCTGTTTTTT.

This sequence joins TRBV19 and TRBJ1-5; no definite D call. CDR1 is LNHDA, CDR2 SQIVND, per germline (reference sequence). Trimming took off 8 bases at V and 3 bases at J, with 11 bases between the two ends. The CDR3 is made up of 13 amino acids. CDR3 DNA: TGTGCCAGTGAAAGAAGGTCCAATCAGCCCCAGCATTTT. Translating it yields CASERRSNQPQHF.

V is TRBV9 and J is TRBJ2-7; D gene ambiguous. Trimming pared 2 bases from V and 2 bases from J, leaving 11 bases between. Germline values: CDR1 SGDLS, CDR2 YYNGEE. This CDR3 is 14 amino acids long. The CDR3 loop is CASSVWENTYEQYF. DNA for the CDR3: TGTGCCAGCAGCGTTTGGGAAAACACCTACGAGCAGTACTTC.

V usage is TRBV18 and J usage is TRBJ1-1; D not resolved. CDR1 and CDR2 (germline): KGHSH, LQKENI. Deletions cut 2 bases from V and 6 bases from J, with 13 bases between. The CDR3 consists of 14 residues. The CDR3 protein is CASSPGGLWAEAFF. CDR3 nucleotides: TGTGCCAGCTCACCAGGAGGGCTGTGGGCTGAAGCTTTCTTT.

CDR3 nucleotides: TGTGCCTGGAGTCCAGGACAGGGAATTAGCAATCAGCCCCAGCATTTT. Protein product: CAWSPGQGISNQPQHF. This chain joins TRBV30 and TRBJ1-5; 8 bases are shared with TRBD1. The CDR3 covers 16 residues. J lost 0 bases, V lost 2 bases, and 6 bases had no gene match. Germline CDR1 is GTSNPN and CDR2 is SVGIG (reference sequence).

This chain uses TRBV3-1 (or the pseudogene TRBV3-2) with TRBJ2-1; TRBD1 matches at 7 bases. With 3 bases clipped from V and 4 bases from J, the junction kept 9 bases outside the gene matches. CDR1 is LGHDT and CDR2 is YNNKEL in the germline V gene (reference sequence). This CDR3 is 16 amino acids long. CDR3 protein: CASSQETGKGYNEQFF. The CDR3 DNA follows: TGTGCCAGCAGCCAGGAGACAGGGAAAGGGTACAATGAGCAGTTCTTC.

The chain links TRBV7-2 to TRBJ2-3, with 8 bases fitting TRBD2. This CDR3 is built from 18 residues. Germline CDR1 SGHTA, CDR2 FQGNSA. The junction had 11 bases not matched to a gene; V was cut back by 1 base and J by 2 bases. The CDR3 DNA reads as TGTGCCAGCAGCTTAGACGGCGGGAGGTATCGTGTCACAGATACGCAGTATTTT. This encodes CASSLDGGRYRVTDTQYF.

This chain links TRBV9 with TRBJ2-2, with D possibly matching TRBD2 (5 bases). This CDR3 has 13 amino acids. Trimming stripped 3 bases from V and 3 bases from J, with 6 bases between. The germline V gene encodes CDR1 SGDLS and CDR2 YYNGEE. CDR3 nucleotides: TGTGCCAGCAGCGGCGGGCACACCGGGGAGCTGTTTTTT. It specifies CASSGGHTGELFF.

The chain links TRBV6-4 to TRBJ2-1; 14 bases match TRBD2. The CDR3 has 15 amino acids. In germline, CDR1 is MRHNA, CDR2 SNTAGT. Trimming removed 0 bases from V and 8 bases from J; junction bases left unmatched: 0. CDR3 in amino acids: CASSDSTSGGDEQFF. The CDR3 DNA follows: TGTGCCAGCAGTGACTCGACTAGCGGGGGGGATGAGCAGTTCTTC.

The CDR3 protein is CASSQTGSGGYTF. The CDR3 DNA follows: TGCGCCAGCAGCCAAACAGGGAGTGGCGGCTACACCTTC. The J gene is TRBJ1-2, the V gene TRBV4-3; a possible D gene is TRBD1 (6 bases). Germline values: CDR1 LGHNA, CDR2 YSLEER. The CDR3 contains 13 residues. V was clipped by 2 bases and J by 8 bases, with 12 bases between them.

The chain is built from TRBV27 and TRBJ2-5; TRBD1 is a possible D gene (5 bases). V was trimmed by 5 bases and J by 3 bases, leaving 16 bases between them. Germline V gene data show CDR1 as MNHEY and CDR2 as SMNVEV (reference sequence). The CDR3 extends over 15 amino acids. The CDR3 DNA reads TGTGCCAGCAGTCCAACCCGACAGAAAAAAGAGACCCAGTACTTC. Its translation: CASSPTRQKKETQYF.

The CDR3 loop reads CASRDSPRETQYF. CDR3 nucleotides: TGTGCCAGCAGGGACTCTCCTCGGGAGACCCAGTACTTC. The chain combines TRBV6-5 with TRBJ2-5, with a tentative D call TRBD2 (5 bases). The V gene lost 6 bases and the J gene lost 5 bases, with 13 bases spanning the gap. This CDR3 is built from 13 residues. CDR1 and CDR2 from the germline V gene are MNHEY and SVGAGI.

This clone was picked up a small number of times. J is TRBJ1-5 and V is TRBV30; D uncertain. In germline, CDR1 is GTSNPN, CDR2 SVGIG (reference sequence). The CDR3 contains 13 residues. The ends were cut back, 4 bases at V and 3 bases at J, with 10 bases in the middle. CDR3 bases: TGTGCCTGGAATCCCCAGGCCAATCAGCCCCAGCATTTT. Translated: CAWNPQANQPQHF.

The chain employs TRBV11-3 and TRBJ2-7, with a possible D match to TRBD2 (5 bases). The V and J ends lost 1 base and 2 bases respectively, with 21 bases between them. The CDR3 spans 18 residues. Germline V gene sequence: CDR1 SGHNT, CDR2 YENEEA. In DNA, the CDR3 is TGTGCCAGCAGCTTAGGGCAGAAAGTAAGAGGGAGTGCCTACGAGCAGTACTTC. This gives the protein CASSLGQKVRGSAYEQYF. The variable domain in full, with the rest retrieved from reference TRBV11-3 and TRBJ2-7, is EAGVVQSPRYKIIEKKQPVAFWCNPISGHNTLYWYLQNLGQGPELLIRYENEEAVDDSQLPKDRFSAERLKGVDSTLKIQPAELGDSAVYLCASSLGQKVRGSAYEQYFGPGTRLTVT.

This chain links TRBV18 with TRBJ1-3; D is unclear. Looked up from germline, CDR1 is KGHSH and CDR2 is LQKENI. CDR3 length: 15 amino acids. V was shortened by 1 base and J by 0 bases, with 7 bases between the two germline ends. CDR3 nucleotide sequence: TGTGCCAGCTCACCACAAAGGAGCTCTGGAAACACCATATATTTT. As protein: CASSPQRSSGNTIYF.

The rearrangement joins TRBV5-6 to TRBJ2-5; no firm D call. Germline V lookup: CDR1 SGHDT, CDR2 YYEEEE. The V gene lost 1 base and the J gene lost 2 bases, with 9 bases spanning the gap. The CDR3 contains 14 residues. CDR3 sequence reads: CASSLMSLQETQYF. As DNA, the CDR3 is TGTGCCAGCAGCTTGATGTCGTTACAAGAGACCCAGTACTTC.